The 8 T cell receptor beta chains listed next were all sequenced from one sample in a study of cytomegalovirus exposure and HLA in healthy donors. The primer mix had 60 Vbeta and 13 Jbeta primers. The assay was immunoSEQ multiplex PCR, and TCRdb's table has in-frame clones only and misses some. The sample includes 200,000 or so clones, around 86% of them seen just once. Sequencing was done on a sample of PBMCs. All receptors come from a woman between 35 and 50 years old in good health and CMV-seronegative.

The chain joins TRBV27 to TRBJ2-1; D possibly corresponds to TRBD1 (6 bases). The CDR3 length is 14 residues. CDR1 and CDR2 (germline): MNHEY, SMNVEV (reference sequence). Trimming took 3 bases from V and 7 from J, leaving 13 bases between them. The CDR3 coding sequence is TGTGCCAGCAGTTTTGGGGGCAGATCGAATGAGCAGTTCTTC. Its protein is CASSFGGRSNEQFF.

The chain carries TRBV9 and TRBJ2-7, with D possibly being TRBD1 (5 bases). The CDR3 loop spans 15 amino acids. Trimming stripped 3 bases from V and 3 bases from J, with 16 bases between. CDR1 and CDR2 (germline): SGDLS, YYNGEE. Here the CDR3 reads CASSADGSRVYEQYF. In DNA form, the CDR3 reads TGTGCCAGCAGCGCGGACGGGTCCAGGGTCTACGAGCAGTACTTC.

This clone was seen just once. The chain links TRBV19 to TRBJ2-7; TRBD1 agrees at 7 bases. V was pared by 6 bases and J by 5 bases, with 10 bases of the junction left unmatched. CDR1 and CDR2 from the germline V gene are LNHDA and SQIVND (reference sequence). CDR3 length: 14 amino acids. The CDR3 DNA is TGTGCCAGTAGGAGAGAGGACAGGCCCCACGAGCAGTACTTC. This encodes CASRREDRPHEQYF.

This chain links TRBV29-1 with TRBJ1-1, with no clear D. The germline CDR1 and CDR2 sequences are SQVTM and ANQGSEA. CDR3 size: 10 residues. V was shortened by 3 bases and J by 6 bases, with 5 bases between the two germline ends. CDR3 nucleotides: TGCAGCGTTGATCGGGCTGAAGCTTTCTTT. This encodes CSVDRAEAFF.

This clone was observed a handful of times. This chain joins TRBV11-2 and TRBJ2-6; 7 bases agree with TRBD1. V dropped 2 bases and J dropped 2; count of bases not matched to a gene: 0. CDR3 size: 15 residues. CDR1 SGHAT and CDR2 FQNNGV come from the germline V gene. CDR3 residues: CASSLTGAGANVLTF. The DNA of the CDR3 is TGTGCCAGCAGCTTAACAGGGGCTGGGGCCAACGTCCTGACTTTC.

The rearrangement links TRBV6-6 to TRBJ1-2; 7 nucleotides match TRBD1. The CDR3 covers 16 residues. From germline, CDR1 is MNHNY and CDR2 SVGAGI (reference sequence). V lost 6 bases and J lost 1; bases outside the gene matches: 11. The chain's CDR3 is CASRSTQGESNYGYTF. In DNA, the CDR3 is TGTGCCAGCAGATCGACTCAGGGGGAGAGTAACTATGGCTACACCTTC.

This clone showed up just once. The chain couples TRBV6-1 to TRBJ1-4; D gene uncertain. Germline CDR1 reads MNHNS; CDR2 reads SASEGT. The germline V and J ends were trimmed by 7 bases and 4 bases, with 16 bases remaining between them. The CDR3 extends over 15 amino acids. The CDR3 region has the DNA TGTGCCAGCACCCGCAACACCCTCATTAATGAAAAACTGTTTTTT. Its translation: CASTRNTLINEKLFF.

DNA of the CDR3: TGCAGCGTTGCTAGCTCTGGGGCCAACGTCCTGACTTTC. Its protein is CSVASSGANVLTF. This chain uses TRBV29-1 with TRBJ2-6; D call uncertain. Trimming shortened V by 4 bases and J by 0 bases, and 4 bases separated the two germline ends. Germline values: CDR1 SQVTM, CDR2 ANQGSEA. The CDR3 covers 13 residues.